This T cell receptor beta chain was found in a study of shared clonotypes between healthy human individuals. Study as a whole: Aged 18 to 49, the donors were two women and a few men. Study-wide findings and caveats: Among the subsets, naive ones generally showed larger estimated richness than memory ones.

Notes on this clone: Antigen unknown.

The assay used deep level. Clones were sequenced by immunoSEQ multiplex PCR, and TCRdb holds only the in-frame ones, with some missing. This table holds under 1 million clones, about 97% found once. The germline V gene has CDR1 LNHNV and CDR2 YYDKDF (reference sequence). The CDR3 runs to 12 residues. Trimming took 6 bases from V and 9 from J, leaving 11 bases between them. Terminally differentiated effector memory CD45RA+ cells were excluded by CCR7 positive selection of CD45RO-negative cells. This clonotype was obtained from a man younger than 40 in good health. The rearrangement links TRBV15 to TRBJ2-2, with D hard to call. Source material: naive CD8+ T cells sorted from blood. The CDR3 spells CATRLNSRELFF. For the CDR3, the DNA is TGTGCCACCAGATTAAATAGCAGGGAGCTGTTTTTT.